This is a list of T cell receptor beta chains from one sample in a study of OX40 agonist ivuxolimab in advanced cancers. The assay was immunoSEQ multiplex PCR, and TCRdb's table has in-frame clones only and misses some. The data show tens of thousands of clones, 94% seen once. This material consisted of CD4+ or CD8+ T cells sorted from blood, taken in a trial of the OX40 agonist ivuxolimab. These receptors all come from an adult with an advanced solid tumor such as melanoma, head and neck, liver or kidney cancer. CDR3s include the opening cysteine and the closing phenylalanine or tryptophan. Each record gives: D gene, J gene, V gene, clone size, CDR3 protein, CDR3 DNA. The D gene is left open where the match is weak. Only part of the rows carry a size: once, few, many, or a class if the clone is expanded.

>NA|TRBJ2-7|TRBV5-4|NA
CASSLYLANEQYF
TGTGCCAGCAGCTTGTATTTGGCTAACGAGCAGTACTTC
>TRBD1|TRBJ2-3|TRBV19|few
CASSPLPGQGADTQYF
TGTGCCAGTAGCCCACTCCCGGGACAGGGGGCAGATACGCAGTATTTT
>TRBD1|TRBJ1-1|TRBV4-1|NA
CASSQPGQGRDTEAFF
TGCGCCAGCAGCCAGCCAGGACAGGGTCGCGACACTGAAGCTTTCTTT
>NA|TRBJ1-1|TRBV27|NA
CAIRDGPAAFF
TGTGCCATCCGAGACGGTCCGGCGGCTTTCTTT
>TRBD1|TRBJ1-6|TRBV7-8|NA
CASSATTGVKSPLHF
TGTGCCAGCAGCGCTACGACAGGGGTTAAGTCACCCCTCCACTTT
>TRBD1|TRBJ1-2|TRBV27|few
CASSPLHRGQDYGYTF
TGTGCCAGCAGTCCCCTACACAGGGGGCAGGACTATGGCTACACCTTC
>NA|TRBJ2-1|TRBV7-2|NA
CASSPLSGLVINNEQFF
TGTGCCAGCAGCCCCCTGTCCGGTCTAGTTATCAACAATGAGCAGTTCTTC
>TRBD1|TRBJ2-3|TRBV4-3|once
CASSQDLDRVTDTQYF
TGCGCCAGCAGCCAAGATCTCGACAGGGTCACAGATACGCAGTATTTT
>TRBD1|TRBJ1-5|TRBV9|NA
CASSAGQAINQPQHF
TGTGCCAGCAGCGCAGGACAGGCTATCAATCAGCCCCAGCATTTT
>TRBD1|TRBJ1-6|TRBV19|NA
CASSARTGADSPLHF
TGTGCCAGTAGTGCCCGGACAGGGGCGGATTCACCCCTCCACTTT
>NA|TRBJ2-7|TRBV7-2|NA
CASSLGGRWFVHEQYF
TGTGCCAGCAGCTTAGGTGGACGGTGGTTTGTCCACGAGCAGTACTTC
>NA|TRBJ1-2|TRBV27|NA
CASSSGELNGYTF
TGTGCCAGCAGCTCCGGGGAACTGAATGGCTACACCTTC
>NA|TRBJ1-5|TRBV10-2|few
CASSAAGFQPQHF
TGCGCCAGCAGTGCTGCAGGATTTCAGCCCCAGCATTTT
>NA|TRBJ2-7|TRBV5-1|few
CASSLDWGGYEQYF
TGCGCCAGCAGCTTGGACTGGGGTGGCTACGAGCAGTACTTC
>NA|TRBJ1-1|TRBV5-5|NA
CASSQTGPEDTEAFF
TGTGCCAGCAGCCAAACTGGCCCAGAGGACACTGAAGCTTTCTTT
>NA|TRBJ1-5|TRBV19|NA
CASSKYYGTDSNQPQHF
TGTGCCAGTAGTAAATACTACGGGACGGATAGCAATCAGCCCCAGCATTTT
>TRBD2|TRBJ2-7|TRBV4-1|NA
CASSQAGGAGVPYEQYF
TGCGCCAGCAGCCAAGCGGGGGGAGCGGGAGTCCCCTACGAGCAGTACTTC
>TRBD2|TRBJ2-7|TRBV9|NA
CASSLQGLAGDPLIHEQYF
TGTGCCAGCAGCCTCCAAGGACTAGCGGGCGATCCTCTTATCCACGAGCAGTACTTC
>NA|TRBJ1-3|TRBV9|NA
CASSGALSGNTIYF
TGTGCCAGTTCGGGGGCCCTTTCTGGAAACACCATATATTTT
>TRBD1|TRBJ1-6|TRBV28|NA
CASSYGQGASSYNSPLHF
TGTGCCAGCAGTTACGGACAGGGGGCGAGCTCCTATAATTCACCCCTCCACTTT
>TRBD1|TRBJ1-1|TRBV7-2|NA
CASSLIYGQGPEAFF
TGTGCCAGCAGCTTAATCTACGGACAGGGCCCTGAAGCTTTCTTT
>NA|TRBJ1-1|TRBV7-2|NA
CASSFSREAPVKTEAFF
TGTGCCAGCAGCTTTAGCAGGGAGGCCCCGGTGAAGACTGAAGCTTTCTTT
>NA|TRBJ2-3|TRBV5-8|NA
CASSDRAGTITDTQYF
TGTGCCAGCAGCGATAGGGCGGGCACAATCACAGATACGCAGTATTTT
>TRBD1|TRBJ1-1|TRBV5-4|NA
CASSLAGQTNEAFF
TGTGCCAGCAGCTTGGCGGGACAGACCAATGAAGCTTTCTTT
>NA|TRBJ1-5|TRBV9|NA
CASSEGGAGNQPQHF
TGTGCCAGCAGCGAAGGGGGGGCAGGCAATCAGCCCCAGCATTTT
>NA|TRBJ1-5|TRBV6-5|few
CASRPRDPYQPQHF
TGTGCCAGCAGACCCCGGGACCCTTATCAGCCCCAGCATTTT
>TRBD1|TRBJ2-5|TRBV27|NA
CASSLWGQGQETQYF
TGTGCCAGCAGTTTATGGGGACAGGGTCAAGAGACCCAGTACTTC
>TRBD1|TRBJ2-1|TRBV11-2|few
CASAPGQGAYNEQFF
TGTGCCAGCGCACCGGGACAGGGGGCTTACAATGAGCAGTTCTTC
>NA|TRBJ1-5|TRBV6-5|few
CASSLYEDQPQHF
TGTGCCAGCAGTCTATATGAGGATCAGCCCCAGCATTTT
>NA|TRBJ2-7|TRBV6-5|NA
CASRAFSYEQYF
TGTGCCAGCAGGGCCTTCTCCTACGAGCAGTACTTC
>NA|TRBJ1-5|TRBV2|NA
CASSDGGLPYGNQPQHF
TGTGCCAGCAGTGATGGAGGACTTCCTTATGGCAATCAGCCCCAGCATTTT
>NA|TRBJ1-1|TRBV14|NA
CASSQGGREAFF
TGTGCCAGCAGCCAAGGGGGCCGTGAAGCTTTCTTT
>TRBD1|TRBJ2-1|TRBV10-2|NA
CASSGLQGALGGEQFF
TGCGCCAGCAGTGGGCTACAGGGGGCGTTAGGAGGTGAGCAGTTCTTC
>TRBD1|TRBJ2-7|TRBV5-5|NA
CASSLKGQESHEQYF
TGTGCCAGCAGCTTGAAAGGACAGGAGTCCCACGAGCAGTACTTC
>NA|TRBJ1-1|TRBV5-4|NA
CASSPDIPSFPNTEAFF
TGTGCCAGCAGCCCAGATATACCTTCATTCCCGAACACTGAAGCTTTCTTT
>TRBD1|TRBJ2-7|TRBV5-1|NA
CASSQAGQGEPSNEQYF
TGCGCCAGCAGCCAGGCCGGACAGGGGGAACCCTCGAACGAGCAGTACTTC
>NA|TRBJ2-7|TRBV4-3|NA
CASSQEAGYEQYF
TGCGCCAGCAGCCAAGAGGCAGGCTACGAGCAGTACTTC
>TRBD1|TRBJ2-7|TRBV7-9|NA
CASSRRTGTYEQYF
TGTGCCAGCAGCCGCCGGACAGGGACTTACGAGCAGTACTTC
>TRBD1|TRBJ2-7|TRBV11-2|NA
CASSFFETGSNEQYF
TGTGCCAGCAGCTTTTTCGAGACAGGGTCGAACGAGCAGTACTTC
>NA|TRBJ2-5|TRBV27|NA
CASSLFFPTASQETQYF
TGTGCCAGCAGTTTATTTTTCCCGACAGCCTCCCAAGAGACCCAGTACTTC
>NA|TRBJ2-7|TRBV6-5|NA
CASSELGIPYEQYF
TGTGCCAGCAGTGAACTGGGGATCCCCTACGAGCAGTACTTC
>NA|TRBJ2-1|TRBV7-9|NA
CASSQFLGGATSYNEQFF
TGTGCCAGCAGCCAATTTCTTGGTGGGGCCACATCCTACAATGAGCAGTTCTTC